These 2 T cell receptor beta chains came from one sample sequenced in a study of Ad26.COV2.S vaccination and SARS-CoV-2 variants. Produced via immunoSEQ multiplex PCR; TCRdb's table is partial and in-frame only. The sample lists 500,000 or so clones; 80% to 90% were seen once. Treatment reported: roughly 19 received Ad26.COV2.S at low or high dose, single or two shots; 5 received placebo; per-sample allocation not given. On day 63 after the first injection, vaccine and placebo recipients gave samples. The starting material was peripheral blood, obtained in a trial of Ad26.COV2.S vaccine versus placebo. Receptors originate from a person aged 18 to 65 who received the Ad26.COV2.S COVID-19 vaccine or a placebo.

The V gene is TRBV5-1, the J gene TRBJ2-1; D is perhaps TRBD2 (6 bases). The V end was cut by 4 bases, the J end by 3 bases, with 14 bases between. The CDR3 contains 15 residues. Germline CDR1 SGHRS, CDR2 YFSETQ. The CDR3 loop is CASSQTSPVYNEQFF. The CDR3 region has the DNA TGCGCCAGCAGCCAAACTAGCCCGGTCTACAATGAGCAGTTCTTC.

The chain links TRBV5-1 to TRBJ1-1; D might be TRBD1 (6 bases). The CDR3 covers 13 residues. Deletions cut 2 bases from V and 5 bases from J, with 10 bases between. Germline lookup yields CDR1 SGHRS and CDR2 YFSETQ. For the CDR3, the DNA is TGCGCCAGCAGCTTAACAGGGTTGACTGAAGCTTTCTTT. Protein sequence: CASSLTGLTEAFF. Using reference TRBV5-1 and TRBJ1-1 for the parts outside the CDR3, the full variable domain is KAGVTQTPRYLIKTRGQQVTLSCSPISGHRSVSWYQQTPGQGLQFLFEYFSETQRNKGNFPGRFSGRQFSNSRSEMNVSTLELGDSALYLCASSLTGLTEAFFGQGTRLTVV.